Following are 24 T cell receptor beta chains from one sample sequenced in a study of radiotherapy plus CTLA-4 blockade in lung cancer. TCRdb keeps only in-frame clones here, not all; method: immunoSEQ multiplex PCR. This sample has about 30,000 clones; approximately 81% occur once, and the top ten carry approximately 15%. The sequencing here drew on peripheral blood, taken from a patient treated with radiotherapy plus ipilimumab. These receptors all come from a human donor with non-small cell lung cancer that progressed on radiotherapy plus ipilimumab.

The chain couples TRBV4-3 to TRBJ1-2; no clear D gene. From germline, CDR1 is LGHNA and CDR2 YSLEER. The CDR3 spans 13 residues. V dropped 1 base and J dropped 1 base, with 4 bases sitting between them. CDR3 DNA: TGCGCCAGCAGCCAAGTGGGTAACTATGGCTACACCTTC. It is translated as CASSQVGNYGYTF.

CDR3 amino acids: CASSPGGSYNEQFF. The DNA of the CDR3 is TGTGCCAGCAGCCCCGGTGGCTCCTACAATGAGCAGTTCTTC. This chain uses TRBV11-3 with TRBJ2-1, with unresolved D. This CDR3 comprises 14 residues. Germline-derived CDR1 and CDR2 are SGHNT and YENEEA. Trimming left V 5 bases short and J 0 bases short, with 8 bases between.

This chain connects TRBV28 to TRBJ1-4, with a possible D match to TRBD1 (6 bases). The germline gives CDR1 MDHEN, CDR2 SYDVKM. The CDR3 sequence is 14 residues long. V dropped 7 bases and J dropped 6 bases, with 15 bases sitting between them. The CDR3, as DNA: TGTGCCAGCATGGGGGGGGGCGCGTATGAAAAACTGTTTTTT. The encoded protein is CASMGGGAYEKLFF.

CDR3 residues: CASRTGPIGEKLFF. CDR3 DNA sequence: TGTGCCAGCAGAACAGGCCCTATAGGGGAAAAACTGTTTTTT. The chain joins TRBV6-6 to TRBJ1-4, with a weak D call TRBD1 (5 bases). With 6 bases removed from V and 8 bases from J, the gap between germline ends came to 16 bases. Germline-derived CDR1 and CDR2 are MNHNY and SVGAGI (reference sequence). This CDR3 contains 14 residues.

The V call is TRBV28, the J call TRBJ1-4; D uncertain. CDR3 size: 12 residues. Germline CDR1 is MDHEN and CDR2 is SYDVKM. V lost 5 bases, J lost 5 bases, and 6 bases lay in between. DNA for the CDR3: TGTGCCAGCAGTGCAAAGAATGAAAAACTGTTTTTT. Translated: CASSAKNEKLFF.

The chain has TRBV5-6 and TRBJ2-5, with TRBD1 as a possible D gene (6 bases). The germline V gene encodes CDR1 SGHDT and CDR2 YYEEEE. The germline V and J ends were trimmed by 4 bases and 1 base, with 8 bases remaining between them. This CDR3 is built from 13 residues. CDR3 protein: CASSAGAQETQYF. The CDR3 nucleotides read TGTGCCAGCAGCGCAGGGGCCCAAGAGACCCAGTACTTC.

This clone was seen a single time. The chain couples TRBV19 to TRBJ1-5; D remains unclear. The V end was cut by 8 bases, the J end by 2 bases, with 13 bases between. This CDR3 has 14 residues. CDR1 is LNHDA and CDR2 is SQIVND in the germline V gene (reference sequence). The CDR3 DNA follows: TGTGCCAGTGAGGAGTACTTCGGCAATCAGCCCCAGCATTTT. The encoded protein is CASEEYFGNQPQHF. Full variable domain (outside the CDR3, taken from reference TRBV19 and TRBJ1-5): DGGITQSPKYLFRKEGQNVTLSCEQNLNHDAMYWYRQDPGQGLRLIYYSQIVNDFQKGDIAEGYSVSREKKESFPLTVTSAQKNPTAFYLCASEEYFGNQPQHFGDGTRLSIL.

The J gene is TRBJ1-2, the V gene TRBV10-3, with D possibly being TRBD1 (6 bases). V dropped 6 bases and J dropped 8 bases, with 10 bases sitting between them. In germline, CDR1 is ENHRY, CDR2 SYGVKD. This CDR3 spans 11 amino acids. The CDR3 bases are TGTGCCATCAGGGGGGGCGGCGGCTACACCTTC. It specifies CAIRGGGGYTF.

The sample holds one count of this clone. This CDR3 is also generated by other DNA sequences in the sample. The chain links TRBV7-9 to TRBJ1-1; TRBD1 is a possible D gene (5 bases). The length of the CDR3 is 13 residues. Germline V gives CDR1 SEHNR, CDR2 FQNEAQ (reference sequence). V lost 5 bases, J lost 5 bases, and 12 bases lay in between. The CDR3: CASSPQGGTEAFF. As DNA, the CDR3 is TGTGCCAGCAGCCCGCAGGGTGGAACTGAAGCTTTCTTT. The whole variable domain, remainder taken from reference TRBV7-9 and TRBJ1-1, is DTGVSQNPRHKITKRGQNVTFRCDPISEHNRLYWYRQTLGQGPEFLTYFQNEAQLEKSRLLSDRFSAERPKGSFSTLEIQRTEQGDSAMYLCASSPQGGTEAFFGQGTRLTVV.

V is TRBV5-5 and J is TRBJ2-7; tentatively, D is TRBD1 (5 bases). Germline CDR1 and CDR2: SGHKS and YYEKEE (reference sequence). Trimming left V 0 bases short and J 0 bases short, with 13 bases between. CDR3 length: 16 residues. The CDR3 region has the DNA TGTGCCAGCAGCTTGGGATCCCCGCAGGGCTCCTACGAGCAGTACTTC. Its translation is CASSLGSPQGSYEQYF.

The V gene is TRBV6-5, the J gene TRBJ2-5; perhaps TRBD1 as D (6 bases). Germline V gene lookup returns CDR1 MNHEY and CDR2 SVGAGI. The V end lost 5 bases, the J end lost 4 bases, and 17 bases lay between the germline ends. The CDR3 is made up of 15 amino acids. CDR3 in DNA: TGTGCCAGCAGTACAACTACAGGGTCGGGAGAGACCCAGTACTTC. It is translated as CASSTTTGSGETQYF.

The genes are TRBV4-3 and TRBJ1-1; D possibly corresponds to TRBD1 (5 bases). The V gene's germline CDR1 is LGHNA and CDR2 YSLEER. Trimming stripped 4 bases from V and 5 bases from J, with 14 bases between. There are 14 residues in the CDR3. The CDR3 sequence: CASSLSAGRTEAFF. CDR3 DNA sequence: TGCGCCAGCAGCCTTTCGGCAGGGCGAACTGAAGCTTTCTTT.

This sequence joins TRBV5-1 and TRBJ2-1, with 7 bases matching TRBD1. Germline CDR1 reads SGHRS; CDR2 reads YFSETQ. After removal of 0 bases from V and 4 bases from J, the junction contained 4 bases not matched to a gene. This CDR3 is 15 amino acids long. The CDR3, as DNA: TGCGCCAGCAGCTTGGCGGGACAGTATTACAATGAGCAGTTCTTC. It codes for CASSLAGQYYNEQFF.

CDR3 nucleotide sequence: TGTGCCAGCAGCCCTGATACCGACTCGGAGCAGTTCTTC. It encodes CASSPDTDSEQFF. This chain joins TRBV4-2 and TRBJ2-1; D call uncertain. The CDR3 contains 13 residues. The ends were cut back, 4 bases at V and 10 bases at J, with 14 bases in the middle. The germline V gene has CDR1 LGHNA and CDR2 YNFKEQ.

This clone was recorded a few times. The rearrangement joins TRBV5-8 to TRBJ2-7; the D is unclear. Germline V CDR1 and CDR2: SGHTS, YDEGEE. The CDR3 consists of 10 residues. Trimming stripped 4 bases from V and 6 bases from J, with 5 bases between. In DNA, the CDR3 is TGTGCCAGCAGCCACAGCGAGCAGTACTTC. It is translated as CASSHSEQYF.

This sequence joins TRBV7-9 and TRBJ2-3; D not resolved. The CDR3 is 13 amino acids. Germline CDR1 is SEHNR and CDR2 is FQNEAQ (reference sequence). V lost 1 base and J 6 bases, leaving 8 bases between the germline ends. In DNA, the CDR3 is TGTGCCAGCAGCTTAGACAGTAGGGATACGCAGTATTTT. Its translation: CASSLDSRDTQYF.

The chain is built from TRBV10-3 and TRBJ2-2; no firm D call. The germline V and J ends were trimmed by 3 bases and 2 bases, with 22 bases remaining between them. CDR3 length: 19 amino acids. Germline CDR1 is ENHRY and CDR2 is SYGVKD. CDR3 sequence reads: CAISEPGGLGRKNTGELFF. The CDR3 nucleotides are TGTGCCATCAGTGAACCTGGTGGGCTGGGCAGGAAAAACACCGGGGAGCTGTTTTTT.

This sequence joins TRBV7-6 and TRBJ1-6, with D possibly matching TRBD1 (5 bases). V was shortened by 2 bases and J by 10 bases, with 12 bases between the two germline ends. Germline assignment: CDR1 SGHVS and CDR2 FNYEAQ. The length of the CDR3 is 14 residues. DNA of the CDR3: TGTGCCAGCAGCTTAAGACTCGGGGACTCACCCCTCCACTTT. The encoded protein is CASSLRLGDSPLHF. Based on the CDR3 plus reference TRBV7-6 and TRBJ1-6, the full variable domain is GAGVSQSPRYKVTKRGQDVALRCDPISGHVSLYWYRQALGQGPEFLTYFNYEAQQDKSGLPNDRFSAERPEGSISTLTIQRTEQRDSAMYRCASSLRLGDSPLHFGNGTRLTVT.

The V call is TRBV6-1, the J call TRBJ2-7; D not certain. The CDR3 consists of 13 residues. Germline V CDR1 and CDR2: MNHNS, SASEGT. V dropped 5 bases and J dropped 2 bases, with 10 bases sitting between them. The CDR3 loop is CASSLEPTYEQYF. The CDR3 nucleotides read TGTGCCAGCAGTTTGGAACCAACCTACGAGCAGTACTTC.

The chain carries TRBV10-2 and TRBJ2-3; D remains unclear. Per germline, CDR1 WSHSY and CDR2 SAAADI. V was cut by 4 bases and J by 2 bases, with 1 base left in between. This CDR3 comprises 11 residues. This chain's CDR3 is CASSATDTQYF. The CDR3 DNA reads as TGCGCCAGCAGTGCCACAGATACGCAGTATTTT.

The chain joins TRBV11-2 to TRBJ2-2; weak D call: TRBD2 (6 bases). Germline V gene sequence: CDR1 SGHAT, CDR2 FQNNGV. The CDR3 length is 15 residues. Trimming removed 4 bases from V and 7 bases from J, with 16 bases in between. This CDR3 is CASSSGLSTGGELFF. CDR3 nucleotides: TGTGCCAGCAGCTCCGGACTATCAACTGGCGGGGAGCTGTTTTTT.

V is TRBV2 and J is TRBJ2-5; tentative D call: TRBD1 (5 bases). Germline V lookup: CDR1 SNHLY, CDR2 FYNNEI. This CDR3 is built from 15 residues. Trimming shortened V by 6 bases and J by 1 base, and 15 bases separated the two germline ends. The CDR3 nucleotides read TGTGCCAGCAGCCAACTCTCGACAGCCCAAGAGACCCAGTACTTC. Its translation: CASSQLSTAQETQYF.

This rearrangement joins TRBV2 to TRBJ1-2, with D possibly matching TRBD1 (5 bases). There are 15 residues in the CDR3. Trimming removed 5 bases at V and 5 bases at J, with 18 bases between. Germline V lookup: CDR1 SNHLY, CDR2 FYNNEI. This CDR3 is CASSPTNYDRYGYTF. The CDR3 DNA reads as TGTGCCAGCAGTCCAACCAATTACGACAGATATGGCTACACCTTC.

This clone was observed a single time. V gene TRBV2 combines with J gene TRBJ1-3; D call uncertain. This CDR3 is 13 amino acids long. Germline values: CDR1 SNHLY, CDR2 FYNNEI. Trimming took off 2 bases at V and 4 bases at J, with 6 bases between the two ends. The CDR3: CASSEYVGNTIYF. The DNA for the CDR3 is TGTGCCAGCAGTGAATATGTCGGAAACACCATATATTTT.